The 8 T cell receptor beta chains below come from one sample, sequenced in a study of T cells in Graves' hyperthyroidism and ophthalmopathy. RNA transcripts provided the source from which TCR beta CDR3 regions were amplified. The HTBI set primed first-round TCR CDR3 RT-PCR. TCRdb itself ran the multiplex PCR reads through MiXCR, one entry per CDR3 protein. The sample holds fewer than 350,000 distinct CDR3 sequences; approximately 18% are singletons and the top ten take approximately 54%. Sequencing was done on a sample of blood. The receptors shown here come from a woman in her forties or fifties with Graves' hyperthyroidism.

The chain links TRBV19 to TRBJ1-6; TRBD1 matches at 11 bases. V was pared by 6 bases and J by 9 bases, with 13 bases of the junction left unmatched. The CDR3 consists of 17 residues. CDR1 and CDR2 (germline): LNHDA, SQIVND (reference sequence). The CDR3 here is CASSHTTGTGGLSPLHF. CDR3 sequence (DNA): TGTGCCAGTAGCCACACGACCGGGACAGGGGGGCTTTCACCCCTCCACTTT.

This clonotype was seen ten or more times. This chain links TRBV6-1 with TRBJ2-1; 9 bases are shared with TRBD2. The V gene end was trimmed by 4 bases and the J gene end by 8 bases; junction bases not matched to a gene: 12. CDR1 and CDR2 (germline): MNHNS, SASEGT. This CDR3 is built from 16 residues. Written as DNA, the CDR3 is TGTGCCAGCAGTGGCGGGCGGTTGCTAGCGGGATATGAGCAGTTCTTC. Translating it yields CASSGGRLLAGYEQFF.

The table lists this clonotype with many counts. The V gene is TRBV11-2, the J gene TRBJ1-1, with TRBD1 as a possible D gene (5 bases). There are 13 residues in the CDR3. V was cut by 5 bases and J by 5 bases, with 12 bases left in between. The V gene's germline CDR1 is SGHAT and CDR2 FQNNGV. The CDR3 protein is CASSLRRGTEAFF. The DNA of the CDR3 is TGTGCCAGCAGCCTAAGACGGGGGACTGAAGCTTTCTTT.

The CDR3 loop is CASSQDWAEAFF. The CDR3 DNA reads TGTGCCAGCAGCCAAGATTGGGCTGAAGCTTTCTTT. This sequence joins TRBV14 and TRBJ1-1; D is ambiguous. V lost 0 bases and J lost 6, with 5 bases in between. The CDR3 loop spans 12 amino acids. Germline V gene data show CDR1 as SGHDN and CDR2 as FVKESK.

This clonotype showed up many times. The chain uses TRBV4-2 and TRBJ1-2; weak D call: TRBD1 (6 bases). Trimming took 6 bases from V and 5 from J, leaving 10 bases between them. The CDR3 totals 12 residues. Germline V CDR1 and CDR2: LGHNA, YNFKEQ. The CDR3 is CASSSQGYGYTF. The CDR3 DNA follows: TGTGCCAGCAGTTCCCAGGGGTATGGCTACACCTTC.

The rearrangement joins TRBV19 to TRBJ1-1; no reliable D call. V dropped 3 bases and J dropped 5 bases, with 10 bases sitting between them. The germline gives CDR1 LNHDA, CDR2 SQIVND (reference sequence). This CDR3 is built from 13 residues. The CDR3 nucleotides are TGTGCCAGTAGTATCGCAGGAGATACTGAAGCTTTCTTT. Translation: CASSIAGDTEAFF.

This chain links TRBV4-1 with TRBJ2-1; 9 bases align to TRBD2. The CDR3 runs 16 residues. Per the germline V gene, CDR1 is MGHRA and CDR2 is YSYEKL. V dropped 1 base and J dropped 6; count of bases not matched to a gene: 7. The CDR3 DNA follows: TGCGCCAGCAGCCAAGCTGCTAGCGGGACGACCAATGAGCAGTTCTTC. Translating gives CASSQAASGTTNEQFF.

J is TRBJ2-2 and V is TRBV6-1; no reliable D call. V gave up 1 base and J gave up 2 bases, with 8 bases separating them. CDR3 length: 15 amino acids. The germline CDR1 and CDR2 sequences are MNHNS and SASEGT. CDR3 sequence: CASSEGVGNTGELFF. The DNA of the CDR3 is TGTGCCAGCAGTGAAGGGGTAGGAAACACCGGGGAGCTGTTTTTT.